There are many counts of the clone carrying this TCR beta chain. V shed 6 bases, J shed 5 bases, and the junction held 11 bases outside the gene matches. This CDR3 is built from 15 residues. Germline CDR1 and CDR2: MDHEN and SYDVKM. The data derive from a study of T cell repertoires in cytomegalovirus infection. TCRdb fed the reads into MiXCR, producing one record per CDR3 protein. The table lists hundreds of thousands of distinct CDR3 sequences, roughly 12% of them singletons. The TCR originated in a human donor in good health (CMV status not recorded). Some clones in this sample may be carry-over from other donors' samples. The chain couples TRBV28 to TRBJ1-1; 8 positions agree with TRBD1. The sequencing sample was made of PBMCs. The CDR3 DNA sequence: TGTGCCAGCAGGGGAGAGACAGGGGAAAAAACTGAAGCTTTCTTT. Encoded protein: CASRGETGEKTEAFF.